The subject of this entry is one T cell receptor beta chain. This clone has only a few counts. Its antigen is not yet known. Base qualities were left out, and no much larger clone turns up one base away. The Qiagen DNeasy kit was used to extract genomic DNA both from unsorted PBMCs and from the negatively selected CD4+ and CD8+ fractions. Using primers that anneal to V and J segments, immunoSEQ multiplex PCR amplified the TCR beta CDR3 regions. A synthetic immune receptor repertoire was used to minimize amplification bias, and any remaining bias was removed computationally after sequencing. In the authors' own workflow: Custom Python scripts were used to quantify repertoire diversity as the Shannon entropy index. Unsorted, CD4+ and CD8+ repertoires were analyzed separately, except in combined analyses where CD4+ and CD8+ sequences were merged in silico. A clone counted as expanded when the clone's frequency after treatment rose at least 2-fold relative to C1D1, and clones undetected at baseline were given a pseudocount of 0.5. Clones with 0 or 1 copy at C1D1 were defined as singleton clones, while clones with 2 or more copies were defined as non-singleton clones. Clones expanded in unsorted samples were annotated as CD4+, CD8+ or unknown by matching protein sequences in sorted samples from the same patient. Wilcoxon tests were applied to paired samples to test diversity changes from C1D1 to C4D1. Imported from immuneACCESS, the table was reduced by TCRdb to in-frame sequences with V and J called. These copies leave out some clones; in studies compared against another copy, an unresolved V gene accounts for under half, and the cause of the remainder is not known. That table is the source of V, J and clone size, and D and trimming were worked out from the DNA. The sample data list roughly 100,000 clones, and approximately 90% of these were observed just once. Of the sample, 6.6% is held by the ten largest clones.

These data belong to a study of PD-1 blockade in classical Hodgkin lymphoma (dated by TCRdb to about 2020). For context, the study as a whole: Nivolumab dosing was 3 mg/kg intravenously every 2 weeks, continuing until either disease progression or unacceptable toxicity. To define a peripheral blood immune signature of response to PD-1 blockade in classical Hodgkin lymphoma, the study combined TCR beta sequencing with CyTOF. What the research found in general, with its limitations: CD4+ but not CD8+ TCR diversity rose significantly by C4D1 (p=0.0027 vs p=0.16), most apparent in complete responders (p=0.02). Trial patients with a complete response had baseline diversity similar to that of newly diagnosed patients, while partial responders and progressors had significantly lower diversity. The study covered only a single clinical trial cohort, and the causes of the repertoire differences, possibly disease activity or prior therapy, were still not defined. Baseline TCR diversity was reported to be lower in newly diagnosed patients than in healthy donors and to be lower still in relapsed/refractory patients. Lower diversity was seen in patients whose nivolumab began less than 1 year after ASCT, and these patients were left out of later analyses so that immune reconstitution would not confound the results.

Read against the paper, the sample's time point label means: cycle 2 day 1 (C2D1) of nivolumab. Relapse after autologous stem cell transplantation had occurred in all trial patients, and cohorts A, B and C were distinguished by prior brentuximab vedotin exposure. The trial cohort was composed of approximately 60 patients with relapsed/refractory classical Hodgkin lymphoma, for whom complete response, partial response or progressive disease was recorded as best overall response. In the multi-cohort phase II CheckMate 205 trial, trial patients received single-agent nivolumab. Best overall response was determined by an independent review committee according to the 2007 International Working Group response criteria. PBMCs from the trial were collected at three points: immediately before nivolumab initiation (C1D1), and during therapy at cycle 2 day 1 and cycle 4 day 1. Peripheral blood was collected in 8 mL Vacutainer Cell Preparation Tubes, from which PBMCs were isolated by centrifugation and then cryopreserved.

The CDR3 measures 14 amino acids from cysteine to phenylalanine. Of all the DNA, just the CDR3 is kept, 42 bases in frame from base 1. The germline V gene (reference sequence) provides CDR1 LNHDA and CDR2 SQIVND. V drops 10 bases and J drops 0 bases, leaving 15 bases in between. This receptor chain uses TRBV19 and TRBJ1-1, and possibly TRBD1, on 5 matching bases. This clonotype was sampled from a human donor with classical Hodgkin lymphoma. Here the sequenced sample was peripheral blood mononuclear cells (PBMCs), taken before the second cycle of nivolumab. DNA sequence: TGTGCCACCTATGGGGGAACTATGAACACTGAAGCTTTCTTT. This yields the protein CATYGGTMNTEAFF.